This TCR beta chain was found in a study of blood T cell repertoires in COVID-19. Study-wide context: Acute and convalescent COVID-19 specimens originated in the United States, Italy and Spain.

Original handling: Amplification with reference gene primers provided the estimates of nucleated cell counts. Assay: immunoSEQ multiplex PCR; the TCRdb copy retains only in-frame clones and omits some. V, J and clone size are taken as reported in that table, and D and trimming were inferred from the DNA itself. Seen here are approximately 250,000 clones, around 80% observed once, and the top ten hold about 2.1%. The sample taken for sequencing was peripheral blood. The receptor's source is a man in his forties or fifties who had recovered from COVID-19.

Here the CDR3 DNA reads TGTGCCAGCAGAACCGGGACAGGGACGTCTAGGCAGTTCTTC. Its translation: CASRTGTGTSRQFF. V gene TRBV6-5 combines with J gene TRBJ2-1; 9 nucleotides agree with TRBD1. CDR1 and CDR2 (germline): MNHEY, SVGAGI. The V segment lost 6 bases and the J segment 12 bases; nucleotides outside the gene matches: 12. The CDR3 covers 14 residues.